These T cell receptor beta chains were read from a single sample in a study of identical twins. Each CDR3 protein gets one entry after TCRdb re-called the 5' RACE reads with MiXCR. The data hold approximately 600,000 distinct CDR3 sequences, with 7.5% to 10% observed a single time. The same data also went into a second study, on yellow fever vaccine responses in identical twins.

The source material was PBMCs. Every receptor here comes from a woman between 18 and 29 years old in good health. The CDR3 runs from the conserved cysteine through the conserved F or W. D genes are given only for firm matches. A row's size may be missing; if present it is once, few, many or a size class.

clone size | J gene | V gene | D gene | CDR3 protein | CDR3 DNA
NA | TRBJ2-5 | TRBV7-7 | NA | CASSLDSVGQETQYF | TGTGCTAGCAGCTTAGATTCGGTGGGGCAAGAGACCCAGTACTTC
many | TRBJ2-7 | TRBV12-3/TRBV12-4 | NA | CASSLRPPYEQYF | TGTGCCAGCAGTTTACGACCGCCCTACGAGCAGTACTTC
few | TRBJ2-7 | TRBV20-1 | NA | CSASDPRLSGDQGQQYF | TGCAGTGCTAGCGATCCACGGCTAAGCGGGGATCAGGGGCAGCAGTACTTC
few | TRBJ2-7 | TRBV5-1 | TRBD1 | CASSFRGQGAREQYF | TGCGCCAGCAGCTTTCGAGGGCAGGGGGCCAGGGAGCAGTACTTC
NA | TRBJ2-7 | TRBV7-9 | NA | CASSFPGIAYEQYF | TGTGCCAGCAGCTTCCCGGGGATAGCCTACGAGCAGTACTTC
many | TRBJ2-4 | TRBV6-2/TRBV6-3 | NA | CASSYDGIMGKNIQYF | TGTGCCAGCAGTTACGACGGGATCATGGGCAAAAACATTCAGTACTTC
NA | TRBJ2-6 | TRBV11-3 | NA | CASSHNSDVGANVLTF | TGTGCCAGCAGCCATAACAGCGACGTGGGGGCCAACGTCCTGACTTTC
many | TRBJ2-7 | TRBV12-3/TRBV12-4 | TRBD1 | CASSLAMGQGNYEQYF | TGTGCCAGCAGCTTAGCTATGGGACAGGGGAACTACGAGCAGTACTTC
NA | TRBJ2-7 | TRBV4-3 | TRBD2 | CASSQVRTSGHEQYF | TGCGCCAGCAGCCAAGTGAGGACTAGCGGCCACGAGCAGTACTTC
many | TRBJ2-3 | TRBV5-1 | TRBD2 | CASSAGLAGADTQYF | TGCGCCAGCAGCGCGGGACTAGCTGGGGCAGATACGCAGTATTTT
many | TRBJ2-5 | TRBV28 | NA | CASSIQGFQETQYF | TGTGCCAGCAGTATACAGGGCTTCCAAGAGACCCAGTACTTC
NA | TRBJ2-5 | TRBV6-4 | TRBD2 | CASSFSGGAEETQYF | TGTGCCAGCAGTTTTAGCGGGGGGGCCGAGGAGACCCAGTACTTC
few | TRBJ2-5 | TRBV20-1 | TRBD1 | CSALQGAQETQYF | TGCAGTGCCCTGCAGGGGGCCCAAGAGACCCAGTACTTC
NA | TRBJ2-7 | TRBV12-3/TRBV12-4 | NA | CASPQGGYEQYF | TGTGCCAGCCCTCAGGGGGGGTACGAGCAGTACTTC
NA | TRBJ2-4 | TRBV5-1 | TRBD2 | CASSPTSGGGIQYF | TGCGCCAGCAGCCCTACTAGCGGGGGGGGCATTCAGTACTTC
many | TRBJ1-1 | TRBV12-3/TRBV12-4 | TRBD1 | CASSPVTGGTEAFF | TGTGCCAGCAGTCCGGTCACAGGGGGCACTGAAGCTTTCTTT
NA | TRBJ2-7 | TRBV6-1 | NA | CASQRGRNYEQYF | TGTGCCAGTCAGAGGGGTCGGAACTACGAGCAGTACTTC
few | TRBJ2-2 | TRBV6-2/TRBV6-3 | NA | CASSAGATGELFF | TGTGCCAGCAGTGCGGGGGCCACCGGGGAGCTGTTTTTT
many | TRBJ2-1 | TRBV4-1 | TRBD2 | CASSQEGILAGSYNEQFF | TGCGCCAGCAGCCAAGAAGGGATCCTAGCGGGATCCTACAATGAGCAGTTCTTC
NA | TRBJ2-5 | TRBV7-9 | TRBD2 | CASSSGGAGVQETQYF | TGTGCCAGCAGCTCCGGGGGAGCGGGGGTCCAAGAGACCCAGTACTTC
many | TRBJ2-2 | TRBV6-1 | NA | CAVLQRGSRGTGELFF | TGTGCTGTCCTACAGAGGGGCTCTAGGGGGACCGGGGAGCTGTTTTTT
few | TRBJ2-2 | TRBV7-2 | NA | CASSLGGTGTGELFF | TGTGCCAGCAGCTTAGGTGGAACTGGCACCGGGGAGCTGTTTTTT
few | TRBJ1-6 | TRBV18 | NA | CASSPTTGRHNNSPLHF | TGTGCCAGCTCACCTACCACGGGTCGCCACAATAATTCACCCCTCCACTTT
NA | TRBJ2-5 | TRBV7-2 | TRBD1 | CASSRDSRYQETQYF | TGTGCCAGCAGCCGGGACAGCCGGTACCAAGAGACCCAGTACTTC
NA | TRBJ1-2 | TRBV12-3/TRBV12-4 | TRBD1 | CASSFRGGTGGNYGYTF | TGTGCCAGCAGTTTTCGGGGCGGGACAGGGGGAAACTATGGCTACACCTTC
many | TRBJ2-2 | TRBV25-1 | NA | CASSALSLTGELFF | TGTGCCAGCAGTGCCCTTTCTCTCACCGGGGAGCTGTTTTTT
NA | TRBJ2-7 | TRBV7-6 | TRBD2 | CASSRTSGSNFPYEQYF | TGTGCCAGCAGCCGGACTAGCGGGAGTAACTTCCCCTACGAGCAGTACTTC
many | TRBJ1-1 | TRBV28 | NA | CASSLLGNTEAFF | TGTGCCAGCAGTTTGTTAGGGAACACTGAAGCTTTCTTT
few | TRBJ2-4 | TRBV6-1 | TRBD1 | CASSIGSGTGNIQYF | TGTGCCAGCAGCATCGGGTCCGGGACAGGAAACATTCAGTACTTC
many | TRBJ1-1 | TRBV7-9 | NA | CASSFSSGLNTEAFF | TGTGCCAGCAGCTTTTCTTCGGGACTTAACACTGAAGCTTTCTTT
few | TRBJ2-5 | TRBV18 | TRBD1 | CASLRPGGMETQYF | TGTGCCAGCTTGCGACCAGGGGGCATGGAGACCCAGTACTTC
NA | TRBJ1-2 | TRBV11-2 | NA | CASSLRSSYGYTF | TGTGCCAGCAGCTTAAGGTCAAGCTATGGGTACACCTTC
NA | TRBJ2-2 | TRBV6-1 | NA | CASRPNSRFTGELFF | TGTGCCAGCCGCCCAAATAGCCGTTTCACCGGGGAGCTGTTTTTT
NA | TRBJ2-5 | TRBV5-1 | TRBD2 | CASSLGIAGVETQYF | TGCGCCAGCAGCTTGGGGATAGCGGGGGTGGAGACCCAGTACTTC
NA | TRBJ1-4 | TRBV29-1 | NA | CSVEDLALSEKLFF | TGCAGCGTTGAAGATCTTGCCCTCAGTGAAAAACTGTTTTTT
once | TRBJ2-7 | TRBV28 | NA | CASSARVTYEQYF | TGTGCCAGCAGTGCACGGGTGACCTACGAGCAGTACTTC
many | TRBJ2-7 | TRBV6-1 | NA | CASGRPGGYEQYF | TGTGCCAGCGGGCGGCCCGGGGGCTACGAGCAGTACTTC
few | TRBJ2-1 | TRBV20-1 | NA | CSARLEGFPANEQFF | TGCAGTGCTAGGCTGGAGGGGTTTCCGGCCAATGAGCAGTTCTTC
few | TRBJ2-5 | TRBV20-1 | TRBD1 | CSARKDRGRQTQYF | TGCAGTGCTAGGAAGGACAGGGGGCGTCAGACCCAGTACTTC
many | TRBJ2-7 | TRBV20-1 | TRBD1 | CSAIYTGAHYEQYF | TGCAGTGCTATATACACAGGGGCCCACTACGAGCAGTACTTC
many | TRBJ2-7 | TRBV27 | NA | CASSQGEAYEQYF | TGTGCCAGCAGTCAAGGGGAGGCTTACGAGCAGTACTTC
NA | TRBJ2-7 | TRBV5-1 | NA | CASSLVTGTVYEQYF | TGCGCCAGCAGCTTGGTCACAGGGACGGTTTACGAGCAGTACTTC
few | TRBJ2-2 | TRBV6-5 | NA | CASSYAHTPGGGSGELFF | TGTGCCAGCAGTTACGCGCACACCCCCGGGGGTGGGTCCGGGGAGCTGTTTTTT
many | TRBJ2-1 | TRBV7-9 | TRBD2 | CASSSGLAGNNEQFF | TGTGCCAGCAGCTCGGGACTAGCGGGGAACAATGAGCAGTTCTTC